This T cell receptor beta chain was captured by sequencing in a study of shared clonotypes between healthy human individuals. V shed 0 bases and J shed 0 bases, with 10 bases lying between them. From germline, CDR1 is SGDLS and CDR2 YYNGEE. The CDR3 runs to 16 residues. Naive CD8 cells lacked CD45RO and underwent positive selection for CCR7, leaving out terminally differentiated effector memory CD45RA+ cells. This clone occurred once. Method: immunoSEQ multiplex PCR; TCRdb's copy keeps in-frame clones and lacks some. The sample yields around 2.1 million clones, 85% to 95% seen once. V is TRBV9 and J is TRBJ2-1, with D possibly TRBD1 on 6 matching bases. The sequenced sample was naive CD8+ T cells from PBMCs. The receptor's source is a man younger than 30 in good health. Some clones in this sample may be carry-over from other donors' samples. The CDR3: CASSVEDSLSYNEQFF. The CDR3 bases are TGTGCCAGCAGCGTAGAGGACAGCCTCTCCTACAATGAGCAGTTCTTC. The whole variable domain, remainder taken from reference TRBV9 and TRBJ2-1, is DSGVTQTPKHLITATGQRVTLRCSPRSGDLSVYWYQQSLDQGLQFLIQYYNGEERAKGNILERFSAQQFPDLHSELNLSSLELGDSALYFCASSVEDSLSYNEQFFGPGTRLTVL.